The present T cell receptor (beta chain) was sequenced within a study of blood T cell repertoires in COVID-19. Overall study context: The United States, Italy and Spain supplied acute and convalescent COVID-19 samples.

In Seattle, patients joined the study during active infection and were tracked longitudinally. Clones were sequenced by immunoSEQ multiplex PCR, and TCRdb holds only the in-frame ones, with some missing. The data hold roughly 200,000 clones, with about 83% observed a single time. Germline V lookup: CDR1 LNHDA, CDR2 SQIVND (reference sequence). Trimming took 6 bases from V and 1 from J; bases not matched to a gene: 2. This CDR3 spans 13 amino acids. Sequenced sample: peripheral blood. The rearrangement links TRBV19 to TRBJ1-1, with 7 bases identical to TRBD1. This TCR derives from a person between 65 and 79 years old with COVID-19, enrolled during active disease. The CDR3 coding sequence is TGTGCCAGTAGCGGGACAGCGAACACTGAAGCTTTCTTT. Protein product: CASSGTANTEAFF.